These 28 T cell receptor beta chains share one sample of origin, sequenced in a study of blood T cell repertoires in COVID-19. The table came from immunoSEQ multiplex PCR; TCRdb's copy has only in-frame clones and leaves some out. The sample includes 50,000 to 70,000 clones, about four fifths of them seen just once. Material: peripheral blood. The receptors derive from a human donor in a cohort sampled during active COVID-19.

The V and J genes are TRBV3-1 (or the pseudogene TRBV3-2) and TRBJ1-5, with 8 bases identical to TRBD1. The CDR3 spans 16 residues. Trimming took 3 bases from V and 6 from J; bases not matched to a gene: 10. Germline CDR1 LGHDT, CDR2 YNNKEL (reference sequence). CDR3 DNA: TGTGCCAGCAGCCACGGAACCGGGACAGGATTTCAGCCCCAGCATTTT. Translated, it gives CASSHGTGTGFQPQHF.

This chain connects TRBV15 to TRBJ2-7, with TRBD1 matching over 9 bases. Trimming removed 3 bases from V and 5 bases from J; junction bases left unmatched: 11. The CDR3 extends over 16 amino acids. Germline V lookup: CDR1 LNHNV, CDR2 YYDKDF (reference sequence). The CDR3 coding sequence is TGTGCCACCAGCAGCTACCGGGACAGGGCGATCCACGAGCAGTACTTC. Residues: CATSSYRDRAIHEQYF.

The CDR3 loop is CASSFRGSESGGIYGYTF. As DNA, the CDR3 is TGTGCCAGCAGCTTCCGGGGCTCTGAGTCAGGGGGCATTTATGGCTACACCTTC. This rearrangement joins TRBV7-9 to TRBJ1-2; TRBD1 agrees at 8 bases. The CDR3 is 18 residues long. The germline V gene encodes CDR1 SEHNR and CDR2 FQNEAQ (reference sequence). V gave up 3 bases and J gave up 5 bases; unmatched junction bases: 17.

This rearrangement joins TRBV30 to TRBJ1-2; 7 bases line up with TRBD1. With 2 bases clipped from V and 3 bases from J, the junction kept 3 bases outside the gene matches. Germline V gives CDR1 GTSNPN, CDR2 SVGIG (reference sequence). The length of the CDR3 is 13 residues. DNA of the CDR3: TGTGCCTGGAGTCCAGACAGGGACTATGGCTACACCTTC. Protein sequence: CAWSPDRDYGYTF. Supplemented by reference TRBV30 and TRBJ1-2, the full variable domain reads SQTIHQWPATLVQPVGSPLSLECTVEGTSNPNLYWYRQAAGRGLQLLFYSVGIGQISSEVPQNLSASRPQDRQFILSSKKLLLSDSGFYLCAWSPDRDYGYTFGSGTRLTVV.

This clone has only a few counts. This sequence joins TRBV2 and TRBJ2-7; 7 bases map to TRBD1. V shed 8 bases, J shed 7 bases, and the junction held 29 bases outside the gene matches. The CDR3 is made up of 19 amino acids. Germline V CDR1 and CDR2: SNHLY, FYNNEI. CDR3 region: CASLKGRGDRAPDREEQYF. The CDR3 nucleotides are TGTGCCAGCTTGAAGGGGAGAGGAGACAGGGCCCCTGATCGGGAAGAGCAGTACTTC.

The V and J genes are TRBV14 and TRBJ2-1; TRBD1 matches 7 bases. This CDR3 contains 15 residues. CDR1 and CDR2 from the germline V gene are SGHDN and FVKESK. Unmatched junction bases numbered 4, after V lost 0 bases and J lost 5 bases. This CDR3 reads CASSQEGGADNEQFF. CDR3 nucleotide sequence: TGTGCCAGCAGCCAAGAAGGGGGCGCCGACAATGAGCAGTTCTTC.

This clone was seen only once. CDR3 sequence reads: CATSRPISGTTEYEQYF. CDR3 coding DNA: TGTGCCACCAGCAGGCCCATCTCCGGGACAACAGAGTACGAGCAGTACTTC. The chain carries TRBV15 and TRBJ2-7; D is perhaps TRBD1 (6 bases). The germline V gene has CDR1 LNHNV and CDR2 YYDKDF (reference sequence). The CDR3 length is 17 residues. V was pared by 3 bases and J by 4 bases, with 22 bases between.

V and J are TRBV29-1 and TRBJ1-1, with D possibly being TRBD1 (5 bases). CDR3 length: 13 amino acids. The V end lost 5 bases, the J end lost 0 bases, and 10 bases lay between the germline ends. From germline, CDR1 is SQVTM and CDR2 ANQGSEA. The CDR3 bases are TGCAGCGTTCTTGGACACTTGAACACTGAAGCTTTCTTT. This encodes CSVLGHLNTEAFF. The full variable domain, completed using reference TRBV29-1 and TRBJ1-1, is SAVISQKPSRDICQRGTSLTIQCQVDSQVTMMFWYRQQPGQSLTLIATANQGSEATYESGFVIDKFPISRPNLTFSTLTVSNMSPEDSSIYLCSVLGHLNTEAFFGQGTRLTVV.

J is TRBJ2-3 and V is TRBV7-3, with D possibly being TRBD2 (5 bases). The CDR3 runs 16 residues. The V end was cut by 5 bases, the J end by 2 bases, with 17 bases between. Germline-derived CDR1 and CDR2 are SGHTA and FQGTGA. The chain's CDR3 is CASSSRGNGLTDTQYF. The CDR3 region has the DNA TGTGCCAGCAGCAGCCGCGGCAACGGACTCACAGATACGCAGTATTTT.

J is TRBJ2-1 and V is TRBV7-9; TRBD2 matches 11 bases. Trimming removed 3 bases from V and 12 bases from J; junction bases left unmatched: 16. The CDR3 runs to 17 residues. Germline V gives CDR1 SEHNR, CDR2 FQNEAQ (reference sequence). The CDR3 is CASSFTAGTGGLAGQFF. The CDR3 DNA follows: TGTGCCAGCAGCTTCACCGCCGGGACAGGAGGACTAGCGGGGCAGTTCTTC.

CDR3 in DNA: TGTGCCAGCAGTTCCCGCCAGGGAAGCTACGAGCAGTACTTC. It codes for CASSSRQGSYEQYF. The chain uses TRBV6-5 and TRBJ2-7; D perhaps matches TRBD1 (5 bases). CDR3 size: 14 residues. Germline V lookup: CDR1 MNHEY, CDR2 SVGAGI. Trimming removed 4 bases from V and 3 bases from J, with 13 bases in between.

The gene calls are TRBV7-8 and TRBJ2-7; 11 bases fit TRBD1. This CDR3 has 14 residues. Germline CDR1 and CDR2: SGHVS and FQNEAQ. Trimming at V came to 4 bases and at J to 4 bases, leaving 3 bases not matched to a gene. The CDR3 region has the DNA TGTGCCAGCAGCTCGGACAGGGGGCCTTACGAGCAGTACTTC. Its protein product is CASSSDRGPYEQYF.

V gene TRBV21-1 combines with J gene TRBJ2-7; the DNA was not used to check the table's D call, TRBD1. TRBV21-1 is termed a pseudogene. This CDR3 region has 19 residues. The chain's CDR3 is CASSNLRTGTGFCSYEQYF. The CDR3 DNA reads as TGTGCCAGCAGCAACTTGCGGACAGGGACGGGATTTTGCTCCTACGAGCAGTACTTC.

V gene TRBV5-1 combines with J gene TRBJ1-2, with D possibly TRBD1 on 6 matching bases. The CDR3 totals 16 residues. Germline V lookup: CDR1 SGHRS, CDR2 YFSETQ. The ends were cut back, 0 bases at V and 1 base at J, with 13 bases in the middle. The chain's CDR3 is CASSLEEAGDNYGYTF. The CDR3 nucleotides read TGCGCCAGCAGCTTGGAGGAGGCAGGGGATAACTATGGCTACACCTTC. Supplemented by reference TRBV5-1 and TRBJ1-2, the full variable domain reads KAGVTQTPRYLIKTRGQQVTLSCSPISGHRSVSWYQQTPGQGLQFLFEYFSETQRNKGNFPGRFSGRQFSNSRSEMNVSTLELGDSALYLCASSLEEAGDNYGYTFGSGTRLTVV.

J is TRBJ2-7 and V is TRBV7-2; D is perhaps TRBD2 (6 bases). Germline CDR1 reads SGHTA; CDR2 reads FQGNSA. The CDR3 length is 14 residues. The V end lost 4 bases, the J end lost 2 bases, and 12 bases lay between the germline ends. The CDR3 coding sequence is TGTGCCAGCAGCTCCCTGCGGGAAGCCTACGAGCAGTACTTC. It translates to CASSSLREAYEQYF.

This clone was observed once. This chain connects TRBV18 to TRBJ1-5, with TRBD1 as a possible D gene (6 bases). The germline CDR1 and CDR2 sequences are KGHSH and LQKENI. V lost 5 bases to trimming and J lost 2 bases, with 13 bases between them. The CDR3 is 15 residues long. The CDR3 nucleotides read TGTGCCAGCTCAGCCACAGGGAATCGCAATCAGCCCCAGCATTTT. Protein: CASSATGNRNQPQHF.

CDR3: CASSHNKEGTEAFF. The CDR3 DNA reads TGTGCCAGCAGCCACAACAAAGAGGGCACTGAAGCTTTCTTT. V and J are TRBV3-1 (or the pseudogene TRBV3-2) and TRBJ1-1; D not resolved. Germline CDR1 and CDR2: LGHDT and YNNKEL (reference sequence). The CDR3 has 14 amino acids. V lost 3 bases and J lost 4, with 12 bases in between.

This chain's CDR3 is CASSPGQALNTEAFF. CDR3 in DNA: TGCGCCAGCAGCCCGGGACAGGCCCTAAACACTGAAGCTTTCTTT. V is TRBV4-1 and J is TRBJ1-1; 8 nucleotides agree with TRBD1. The CDR3 length is 15 residues. In germline, CDR1 is MGHRA, CDR2 YSYEKL. Trimming took 4 bases from V and 2 from J; bases not matched to a gene: 6.

The chain employs TRBV5-1 and TRBJ2-5; 8 positions match TRBD2. V gave up 0 bases and J gave up 5 bases; unmatched junction bases: 9. Germline CDR1 and CDR2: SGHRS and YFSETQ. The CDR3 runs 16 residues. CDR3 in DNA: TGCGCCAGCAGCTTGGCCCCAGGGGCTAGCGGGGAGACCCAGTACTTC. Its protein product is CASSLAPGASGETQYF.

The V and J genes are TRBV3-1 (or the pseudogene TRBV3-2) and TRBJ2-7; no firm D call. Germline values: CDR1 LGHDT, CDR2 YNNKEL (reference sequence). The CDR3 consists of 16 residues. V lost 1 base and J lost 3, with 16 bases in between. DNA of the CDR3: TGTGCCAGCAGCCAAGTAATAACTAAAAGACGCTACGAGCAGTACTTC. Residues: CASSQVITKRRYEQYF.

The CDR3 nucleotides read TGTGCCAGCAGCTTAGGAGACAGGGGCGATCATGAGCAGTTCTTC. Translating gives CASSLGDRGDHEQFF. The rearrangement links TRBV7-9 to TRBJ2-1; 8 bases agree with TRBD1. Germline V CDR1 and CDR2: SEHNR, FQNEAQ (reference sequence). CDR3 size: 15 residues. V lost 1 base and J lost 8; bases outside the gene matches: 7.

The chain couples TRBV16 to TRBJ1-6; weak D call: TRBD1 (5 bases). Germline loops: CDR1 KGHSY, CDR2 FQNENV. This CDR3 comprises 16 residues. Trimming removed 2 bases at V and 7 bases at J, with 15 bases between. Here the CDR3 DNA reads TGTGCCAGCAGCCAAGGCCCAGGGCTGAGGAATTCACCCCTCCACTTT. Translated: CASSQGPGLRNSPLHF.

The rearrangement joins TRBV7-9 to TRBJ1-2; no definite D call. V was shortened by 5 bases and J by 0 bases, with 7 bases between the two germline ends. The germline V gene encodes CDR1 SEHNR and CDR2 FQNEAQ (reference sequence). This CDR3 region has 13 residues. The DNA of the CDR3 is TGTGCCAGCAGCCTACAGACTAACTATGGCTACACCTTC. This translates into CASSLQTNYGYTF.

The V call is TRBV5-1, the J call TRBJ2-7; 7 nucleotides agree with TRBD2. The CDR3 loop spans 13 amino acids. The germline V gene encodes CDR1 SGHRS and CDR2 YFSETQ. The trim removed 0 bases at V and 7 bases at J, leaving 4 bases unmatched. The CDR3 loop is CASSLAPGGEQYF. The CDR3 nucleotides are TGCGCCAGCAGCTTGGCCCCGGGGGGAGAGCAGTACTTC.

V gene TRBV4-1 combines with J gene TRBJ1-4; TRBD1 might be the D (5 bases). Germline V gene data show CDR1 as MGHRA and CDR2 as YSYEKL. CDR3 length equals 16 residues. V lost 1 base and J 3 bases, leaving 12 bases between the germline ends. Here the CDR3 reads CASSQAGGTSNEKLFF. CDR3 DNA: TGCGCCAGCAGCCAAGCTGGAGGGACCTCTAATGAAAAACTGTTTTTT.

This chain links TRBV5-1 with TRBJ2-7; 8 positions agree with TRBD2. The CDR3 contains 13 residues. Germline CDR1 reads SGHRS; CDR2 reads YFSETQ. Unmatched junction bases numbered 6, after V lost 8 bases and J lost 2 bases. The DNA for the CDR3 is TGCGCCAGTCAGATAGCGGGGACCTACGAGCAGTACTTC. This codes for CASQIAGTYEQYF.

The gene calls are TRBV19 and TRBJ1-4, with D maybe TRBD1 (5 bases). V was pared by 9 bases and J by 6 bases, with 17 bases between. The CDR3 covers 14 residues. Germline V gene lookup returns CDR1 LNHDA and CDR2 SQIVND (reference sequence). The CDR3 DNA reads TGTGCCAGCAGGCCAGGGAGGGTGTATGAAAAACTGTTTTTT. This codes for CASRPGRVYEKLFF.

The chain recombines TRBV5-4 with TRBJ1-1; TRBD1 aligns across 8 bases. The J segment lost 3 bases and the V segment lost 3 bases, leaving 7 bases of the junction unmatched. CDR3 length: 15 residues. The germline gives CDR1 SGHNT, CDR2 YYREEE (reference sequence). CDR3 nucleotide sequence: TGTGCCAGCAGCTACTGGACAGGGCAGGACACTGAAGCTTTCTTT. Translating it yields CASSYWTGQDTEAFF.